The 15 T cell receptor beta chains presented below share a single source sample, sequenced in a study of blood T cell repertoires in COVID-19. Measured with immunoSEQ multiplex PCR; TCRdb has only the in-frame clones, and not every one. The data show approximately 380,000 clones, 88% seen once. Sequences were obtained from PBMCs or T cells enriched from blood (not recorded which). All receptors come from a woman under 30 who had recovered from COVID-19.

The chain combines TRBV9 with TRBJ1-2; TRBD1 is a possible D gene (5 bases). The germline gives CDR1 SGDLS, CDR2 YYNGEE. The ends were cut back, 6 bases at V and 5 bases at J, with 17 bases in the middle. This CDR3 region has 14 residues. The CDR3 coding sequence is TGTGCCAGCACCGGGGACTCCGGCGTATATGGCTACACCTTC. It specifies CASTGDSGVYGYTF.

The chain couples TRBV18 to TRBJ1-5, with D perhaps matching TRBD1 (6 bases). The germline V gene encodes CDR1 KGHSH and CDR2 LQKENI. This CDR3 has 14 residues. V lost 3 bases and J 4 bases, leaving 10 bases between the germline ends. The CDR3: CASSPQQGNQPQHF. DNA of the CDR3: TGTGCCAGCTCACCCCAGCAGGGGAATCAGCCCCAGCATTTT.

For the CDR3, the DNA is TGTGCCAGTAGATTGGGACAGTCAACTAATGAAAAACTGTTTTTT. It is translated as CASRLGQSTNEKLFF. The rearrangement links TRBV19 to TRBJ1-4, with 7 bases identical to TRBD1. The length of the CDR3 is 15 residues. Germline assignment: CDR1 LNHDA and CDR2 SQIVND (reference sequence). Trimming at V came to 6 bases and at J to 0 bases, leaving 4 bases not matched to a gene.

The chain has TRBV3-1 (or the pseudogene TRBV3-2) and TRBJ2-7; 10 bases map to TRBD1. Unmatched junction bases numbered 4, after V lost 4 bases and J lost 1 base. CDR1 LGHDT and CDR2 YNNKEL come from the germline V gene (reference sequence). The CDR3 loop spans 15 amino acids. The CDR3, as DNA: TGTGCCAGCAGCCGAGGGACAGGGGAGTCCTACGAGCAGTACTTC. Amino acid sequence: CASSRGTGESYEQYF.

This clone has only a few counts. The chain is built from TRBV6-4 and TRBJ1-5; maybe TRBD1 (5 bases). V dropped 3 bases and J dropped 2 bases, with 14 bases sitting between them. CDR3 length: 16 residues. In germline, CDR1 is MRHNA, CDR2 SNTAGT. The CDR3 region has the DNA TGTGCCAGCAGTGAAGACCCAGGGTTGGGCAATCAGCCCCAGCATTTT. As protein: CASSEDPGLGNQPQHF.

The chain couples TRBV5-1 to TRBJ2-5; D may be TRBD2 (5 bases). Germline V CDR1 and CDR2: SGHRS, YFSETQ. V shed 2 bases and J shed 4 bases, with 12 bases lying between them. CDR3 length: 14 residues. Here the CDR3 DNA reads TGCGCCAGCAGCTTTTTTGGCGGAGGAGAGACCCAGTACTTC. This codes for CASSFFGGGETQYF.

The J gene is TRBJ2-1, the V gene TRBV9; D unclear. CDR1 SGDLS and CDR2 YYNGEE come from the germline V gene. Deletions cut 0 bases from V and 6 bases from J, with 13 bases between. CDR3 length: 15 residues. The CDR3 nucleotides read TGTGCCAGCAGCGTAGATTCCCCAGCGTTCAATGAGCAGTTCTTC. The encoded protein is CASSVDSPAFNEQFF.

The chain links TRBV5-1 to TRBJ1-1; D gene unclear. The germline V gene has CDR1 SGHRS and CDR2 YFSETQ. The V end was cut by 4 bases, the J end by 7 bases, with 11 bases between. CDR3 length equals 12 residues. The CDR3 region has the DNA TGCGCCAGCAGCCCAGAACAGAATGAAGCTTTCTTT. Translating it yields CASSPEQNEAFF.

The CDR3 sequence is CSIFDRGRGEAFF. In DNA, the CDR3 is TGCAGCATCTTCGACAGGGGGCGAGGTGAAGCTTTCTTT. The chain uses TRBV29-1 and TRBJ1-1, with 10 bases aligning to TRBD1. CDR1 SQVTM and CDR2 ANQGSEA come from the germline V gene. This CDR3 has 13 residues. With 8 bases clipped from V and 7 bases from J, the junction kept 10 bases outside the gene matches.

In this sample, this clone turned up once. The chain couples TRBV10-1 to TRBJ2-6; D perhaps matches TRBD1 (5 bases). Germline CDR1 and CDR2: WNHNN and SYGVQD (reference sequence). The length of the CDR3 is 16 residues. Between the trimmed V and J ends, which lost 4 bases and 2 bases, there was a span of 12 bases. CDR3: CASSAYPGTGANVLTF. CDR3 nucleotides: TGCGCCAGCAGTGCTTATCCAGGGACTGGGGCCAACGTCCTGACTTTC.

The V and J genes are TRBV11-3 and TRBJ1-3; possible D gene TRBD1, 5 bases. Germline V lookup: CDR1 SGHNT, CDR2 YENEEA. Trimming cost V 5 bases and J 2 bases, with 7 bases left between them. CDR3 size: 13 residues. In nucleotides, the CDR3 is TGTGCCAGCAGCGTGACAGCTGGAAACACCATATATTTT. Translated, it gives CASSVTAGNTIYF.

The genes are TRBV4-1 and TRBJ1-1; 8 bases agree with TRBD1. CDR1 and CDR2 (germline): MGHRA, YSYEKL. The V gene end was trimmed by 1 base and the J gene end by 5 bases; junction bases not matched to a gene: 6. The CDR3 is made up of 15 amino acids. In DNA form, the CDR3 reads TGCGCCAGCAGCCAAGTCTCGGACAGGGTTACTGAAGCTTTCTTT. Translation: CASSQVSDRVTEAFF.

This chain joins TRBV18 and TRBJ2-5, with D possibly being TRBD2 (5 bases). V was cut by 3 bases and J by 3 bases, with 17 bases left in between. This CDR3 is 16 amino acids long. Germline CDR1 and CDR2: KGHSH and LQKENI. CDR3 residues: CASSPFLAGEKETQYF. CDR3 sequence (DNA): TGTGCCAGCTCACCTTTCCTGGCGGGCGAAAAAGAGACCCAGTACTTC.

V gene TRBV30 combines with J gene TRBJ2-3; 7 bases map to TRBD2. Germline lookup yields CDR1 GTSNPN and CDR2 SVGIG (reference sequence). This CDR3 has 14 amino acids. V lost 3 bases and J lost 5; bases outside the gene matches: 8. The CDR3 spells CAWRATGGLDTQYF. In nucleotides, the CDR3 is TGTGCCTGGAGGGCAACGGGGGGTTTAGATACGCAGTATTTT. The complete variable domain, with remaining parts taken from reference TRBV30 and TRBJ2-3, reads SQTIHQWPATLVQPVGSPLSLECTVEGTSNPNLYWYRQAAGRGLQLLFYSVGIGQISSEVPQNLSASRPQDRQFILSSKKLLLSDSGFYLCAWRATGGLDTQYFGPGTRLTVL.

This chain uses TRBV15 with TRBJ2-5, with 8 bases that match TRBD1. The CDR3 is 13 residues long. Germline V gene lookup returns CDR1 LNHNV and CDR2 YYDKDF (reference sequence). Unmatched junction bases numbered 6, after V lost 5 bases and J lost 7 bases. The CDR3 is CATSYLQGATQYF. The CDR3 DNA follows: TGTGCCACCAGCTATTTGCAGGGGGCGACCCAGTACTTC.